This T cell receptor (beta chain) was obtained from a study of sequential checkpoint blockade in melanoma. Across the whole study: After both sequences, patients received maintenance nivolumab.

Documented treatment: randomized to nivolumab then ipilimumab (arm A) or the reverse (arm B). No patient had prior DNA-damaging chemotherapy. Profiling relied on immunoSEQ multiplex PCR, and the TCRdb table lists in-frame clones only, not all of them. In the table there are about 12,000 clones, roughly 70% of which are singletons. The sequenced sample was CD8+ T cells sorted from blood (inferred from file names), obtained from a patient given nivolumab and ipilimumab in sequence. The TCR comes from a human donor with melanoma.

CDR3 in DNA: TGTGCCAGCAGTTTAATGGGACTAGCGATGGATGAGCAGTTCTTC. It encodes CASSLMGLAMDEQFF. This sequence joins TRBV27 and TRBJ2-1; 10 bases line up with TRBD2. V trimming: 2 bases; J trimming: 8 bases; junction bases outside the gene matches: 6. In germline, CDR1 is MNHEY, CDR2 SMNVEV (reference sequence). CDR3 length: 15 amino acids.